A single sample is the source of the 7 T cell receptor beta chains below, sequenced in a study of OX40 agonist ivuxolimab in advanced cancers. The method was immunoSEQ multiplex PCR; TCRdb's version includes in-frame clones alone and lacks a portion of them. The table lists almost 70,000 clones, 70% to 90% of them singletons, with over 3% in the top ten. Specimen: CD4+ or CD8+ T cells sorted from blood, collected in a trial of the OX40 agonist ivuxolimab. The source is an adult with an advanced solid tumor such as melanoma, head and neck, liver or kidney cancer.

The CDR3 DNA reads TGTGCCAGCTCCCGGACACAGGGGGGGCGTGAAAAACTGTTTTTT. Translated: CASSRTQGGREKLFF. This rearrangement joins TRBV18 to TRBJ1-4; 8 bases match TRBD1. The CDR3 has 15 amino acids. CDR1 is KGHSH and CDR2 is LQKENI in the germline V gene. The trim removed 6 bases at V and 7 bases at J, leaving 10 bases unmatched. Together with reference TRBV18 and TRBJ1-4, the CDR3 gives the full variable domain: NAGVMQNPRHLVRRRGQEARLRCSPMKGHSHVYWYRQLPEEGLKFMVYLQKENIIDESGMPKERFSAEFPKEGPSILRIQQVVRGDSAAYFCASSRTQGGREKLFFGSGTQLSVL.

This clone has more than one count but fewer than ten. V and J are TRBV7-3 and TRBJ2-3; possible D gene TRBD2, 7 bases. CDR3 size: 14 residues. V shed 4 bases and J shed 8 bases, with 16 bases lying between them. CDR1 is SGHTA, CDR2 FQGTGA, per germline. CDR3 nucleotide sequence: TGTGCCAGCAGCTCCGGGGGGCCGGGCGTTACGCAGTATTTT. This translates into CASSSGGPGVTQYF.

This chain joins TRBV28 and TRBJ1-2; no clear D gene. The germline V gene has CDR1 MDHEN and CDR2 SYDVKM. V was shortened by 4 bases and J by 5 bases, with 17 bases between the two germline ends. The CDR3 is 15 residues long. The CDR3 spells CASSSTLHDVYGYTF. As DNA, the CDR3 is TGTGCCAGCAGTTCAACGCTCCACGACGTATATGGCTACACCTTC.

The CDR3 loop reads CASSRTVDSGNTIYF. The DNA of the CDR3 is TGTGCCAGCAGTCGGACGGTAGACTCTGGAAACACCATATATTTT. The chain links TRBV6-6 to TRBJ1-3, with D unresolved. Trimming shortened V by 5 bases and J by 0 bases, and 11 bases separated the two germline ends. This CDR3 contains 15 residues. The germline CDR1 and CDR2 sequences are MNHNY and SVGAGI (reference sequence).

The gene calls are TRBV11-2 and TRBJ1-3; D is ambiguous. Germline CDR1 reads SGHAT; CDR2 reads FQNNGV. The CDR3 sequence is 14 residues long. Trimming left V 2 bases short and J 0 bases short, with 5 bases between. CDR3 bases: TGTGCCAGCAGCTTATTGAGCTCTGGAAACACCATATATTTT. It yields the protein CASSLLSSGNTIYF. The full variable domain, completed using reference TRBV11-2 and TRBJ1-3, is EAGVAQSPRYKIIEKRQSVAFWCNPISGHATLYWYQQILGQGPKLLIQFQNNGVVDDSQLPKDRFSAERLKGVDSTLKIQPAKLEDSAVYLCASSLLSSGNTIYFGEGSWLTVV.

The chain is built from TRBV6-4 and TRBJ2-1; 13 nucleotides agree with TRBD2. Trimming removed 3 bases from V and 7 bases from J; junction bases left unmatched: 9. Per germline, CDR1 MRHNA and CDR2 SNTAGT. CDR3 length: 17 amino acids. CDR3 sequence (DNA): TGTGCCAGCAGTGAGCTACCCGGGACTAGCGGGAAGAATGAGCAGTTCTTC. Translating it yields CASSELPGTSGKNEQFF.

The genes are TRBV10-2 and TRBJ2-5; the D gene is possibly TRBD2 (6 bases). The germline gives CDR1 WSHSY, CDR2 SAAADI. V was cut by 7 bases and J by 4 bases, with 13 bases left in between. The CDR3 is 13 amino acids. The CDR3 coding sequence is TGCGCCAGCACCTCTAGAGCGGGAGAGACCCAGTACTTC. This sequence encodes CASTSRAGETQYF.